This is a list of T cell receptor beta chains from one sample in a study of cytomegalovirus exposure and HLA in healthy donors. Using immunoSEQ multiplex PCR, the repertoire was profiled, and TCRdb retains in-frame clones only, with some absent. The sample data list nearly 200,000 clones. Sequencing was done on a sample of PBMCs. These receptors originate from a boy under 18 in good health and CMV-seronegative. Both conserved end residues are part of each CDR3. A D gene is named only where the DNA matches it firmly.

D gene: .; V gene: TRBV4-1; J gene: TRBJ1-6; CDR3 protein: CASAGIPYNSPLHF; CDR3 DNA: TGCGCCAGCGCAGGGATCCCCTATAATTCACCCCTCCACTTT
D gene: .; V gene: TRBV4-1; J gene: TRBJ1-3; CDR3 protein: CASSQVVILSGNTIYF; CDR3 DNA: TGCGCCAGCAGCCAAGTAGTGATCCTCTCTGGAAACACCATATATTTT
D gene: .; V gene: TRBV28; J gene: TRBJ1-6; CDR3 protein: CASSYRVENSPLHF; CDR3 DNA: TGTGCCAGCAGTTACAGGGTGGAGAATTCACCCCTCCACTTT
D gene: .; V gene: TRBV2; J gene: TRBJ1-6; CDR3 protein: CASNRGTSSPLHF; CDR3 DNA: TGTGCCAGCAATCGGGGTACAAGTTCACCCCTCCACTTT
D gene: TRBD1; V gene: TRBV4-2; J gene: TRBJ2-1; CDR3 protein: CASSQAPGQNYNEQFF; CDR3 DNA: TGTGCCAGCAGCCAAGCTCCGGGACAGAATTACAATGAGCAGTTCTTC
D gene: .; V gene: TRBV29-1; J gene: TRBJ2-2; CDR3 protein: CSVEGQNTGELFF; CDR3 DNA: TGCAGCGTTGAAGGACAGAACACCGGGGAGCTGTTTTTT
D gene: .; V gene: TRBV30; J gene: TRBJ1-4; CDR3 protein: CAWTGFGTTNEKLFF; CDR3 DNA: TGTGCCTGGACAGGTTTCGGAACTACTAATGAAAAACTGTTTTTT
D gene: TRBD2; V gene: TRBV4-1; J gene: TRBJ2-5; CDR3 protein: CASSQPMAASGGLQETQYF; CDR3 DNA: TGCGCCAGCAGCCAGCCCATGGCGGCTAGCGGGGGGTTACAAGAGACCCAGTACTTC
D gene: TRBD1; V gene: TRBV5-4; J gene: TRBJ2-7; CDR3 protein: CASSLVVTGGTHYEQYF; CDR3 DNA: TGTGCCAGCAGCTTGGTGGTGACAGGGGGCACCCATTACGAGCAGTACTTC
D gene: TRBD1; V gene: TRBV5-6; J gene: TRBJ2-7; CDR3 protein: CASSPPRTGISNRHYEQYF; CDR3 DNA: TGTGCCAGCAGCCCACCCCGGACAGGGATCTCCAATCGTCACTACGAGCAGTACTTC
D gene: .; V gene: TRBV27; J gene: TRBJ2-7; CDR3 protein: CATQGISGYEQYF; CDR3 DNA: TGTGCCACCCAGGGGATTTCCGGATACGAGCAGTACTTC
D gene: TRBD1; V gene: TRBV5-4; J gene: TRBJ2-2; CDR3 protein: CASSSRTGRTGELFF; CDR3 DNA: TGTGCCAGCAGCTCGAGGACAGGGCGGACCGGGGAGCTGTTTTTT
D gene: TRBD1; V gene: TRBV7-6; J gene: TRBJ1-3; CDR3 protein: CASSAWTGVGNTIYF; CDR3 DNA: TGTGCCAGCAGCGCCTGGACAGGGGTCGGAAACACCATATATTTT
D gene: .; V gene: TRBV19; J gene: TRBJ1-1; CDR3 protein: CASRREGRTEAFF; CDR3 DNA: TGTGCCAGCCGGCGGGAGGGTCGGACTGAAGCTTTCTTT
D gene: TRBD1; V gene: TRBV7-9; J gene: TRBJ1-1; CDR3 protein: CASSPTGTPEAFF; CDR3 DNA: TGTGCCAGCAGCCCGACAGGGACCCCTGAAGCTTTCTTT
D gene: .; V gene: TRBV25-1; J gene: TRBJ2-2; CDR3 protein: CASSTSQWSTGELFF; CDR3 DNA: TGTGCCAGCAGTACTAGCCAGTGGAGCACCGGGGAGCTGTTTTTT
D gene: .; V gene: TRBV6-1; J gene: TRBJ2-7; CDR3 protein: CASSEGLPSSYEQYF; CDR3 DNA: TGTGCCAGCAGTGAAGGGTTACCCAGCTCCTACGAGCAGTACTTC
D gene: .; V gene: TRBV20-1; J gene: TRBJ2-7; CDR3 protein: CSAEVSYEQYF; CDR3 DNA: TGCAGTGCTGAGGTGAGCTACGAGCAGTACTTC
D gene: TRBD1; V gene: TRBV6-7; J gene: TRBJ2-3; CDR3 protein: CASRDRVYADTQYF; CDR3 DNA: TGTGCCAGCAGGGACAGGGTTTACGCAGATACGCAGTATTTT
D gene: .; V gene: TRBV11-1; J gene: TRBJ1-2; CDR3 protein: CASSTPGQLYGGYTF; CDR3 DNA: TGTGCCAGCAGCACCCCCGGACAGTTATACGGTGGCTACACCTTC
D gene: .; V gene: TRBV2; J gene: TRBJ2-7; CDR3 protein: CASSAQYEQYF; CDR3 DNA: TGTGCCAGCAGTGCCCAATACGAGCAGTACTTC
D gene: TRBD2; V gene: TRBV20-1; J gene: TRBJ2-4; CDR3 protein: CSAGGRGIQYF; CDR3 DNA: TGCAGCGCGGGGGGGAGGGGCATTCAGTACTTC
D gene: .; V gene: TRBV9; J gene: TRBJ1-6; CDR3 protein: CASSVAPLANSPLHF; CDR3 DNA: TGTGCCAGCAGCGTAGCCCCTTTGGCCAATTCACCCCTCCACTTT
D gene: .; V gene: TRBV6-5; J gene: TRBJ2-7; CDR3 protein: CASSNEDSTYEQYF; CDR3 DNA: TGTGCCAGCAGTAATGAGGACAGCACCTACGAGCAGTACTTC
D gene: TRBD2; V gene: TRBV10-3; J gene: TRBJ2-7; CDR3 protein: CAISESGRGASYEQYF; CDR3 DNA: TGTGCCATCAGTGAGTCCGGGCGGGGGGCCTCCTACGAGCAGTACTTC
D gene: .; V gene: TRBV5-4; J gene: TRBJ1-1; CDR3 protein: CASSLGEQGVPEAFF; CDR3 DNA: TGTGCCAGCAGCTTGGGGGAACAGGGCGTACCTGAAGCTTTCTTT
D gene: .; V gene: TRBV5-6; J gene: TRBJ1-1; CDR3 protein: CASSHRRDTPGF; CDR3 DNA: TGTGCCAGCAGCCATCGACGGGACACACCGGGCTTT
D gene: .; V gene: TRBV6-1; J gene: TRBJ1-5; CDR3 protein: CASSSGVGGNQPQHF; CDR3 DNA: TGTGCCAGCAGCTCAGGGGTTGGAGGCAATCAGCCCCAGCATTTT
D gene: .; V gene: TRBV6-5; J gene: TRBJ1-6; CDR3 protein: CASRQTSSYNSPLHF; CDR3 DNA: TGTGCCAGCAGGCAAACAAGCTCCTATAATTCACCCCTCCACTTT
D gene: .; V gene: TRBV23-1; J gene: TRBJ1-1; CDR3 protein: CADSRAFTEAFF; CDR3 DNA: TGCGCCGACAGCAGGGCCTTCACTGAAGCTTTCTTT
D gene: .; V gene: TRBV7-9; J gene: TRBJ1-4; CDR3 protein: CASSSEVGRGEKLFF; CDR3 DNA: TGTGCCAGCAGCTCTGAGGTCGGGAGGGGTGAAAAACTGTTTTTT
D gene: .; V gene: TRBV2; J gene: TRBJ2-1; CDR3 protein: CASTPKYIYNEQFF; CDR3 DNA: TGTGCCAGCACCCCGAAGTACATCTACAATGAGCAGTTCTTC
D gene: TRBD2; V gene: TRBV5-1; J gene: TRBJ2-3; CDR3 protein: CASSLAWTSGAFTDTQYF; CDR3 DNA: TGCGCCAGCAGCTTGGCGTGGACTAGCGGGGCCTTCACAGATACGCAGTATTTT
D gene: .; V gene: TRBV7-9; J gene: TRBJ2-3; CDR3 protein: CASSLRGGATDTQYF; CDR3 DNA: TGTGCCAGCAGCTTACGTGGGGGGGCGACAGATACGCAGTATTTT
D gene: .; V gene: TRBV28; J gene: TRBJ1-2; CDR3 protein: CASSSPEASNYGYTF; CDR3 DNA: TGTGCCAGCAGTTCCCCGGAGGCGTCTAACTATGGCTACACCTTC
D gene: TRBD1; V gene: TRBV18; J gene: TRBJ1-4; CDR3 protein: CASSPPLTGGATKEKLFF; CDR3 DNA: TGTGCCAGCTCACCACCGTTAACAGGGGGCGCAACCAAGGAAAAACTGTTTTTT
D gene: TRBD1; V gene: TRBV25-1; J gene: TRBJ1-2; CDR3 protein: CASGGQGPYGYTF; CDR3 DNA: TGTGCCAGCGGCGGACAGGGGCCCTATGGCTACACCTTC
D gene: TRBD2; V gene: TRBV30; J gene: TRBJ2-1; CDR3 protein: CAGRVSGVYNEQFF; CDR3 DNA: TGTGCCGGGAGAGTCAGCGGGGTGTACAATGAGCAGTTCTTC
D gene: .; V gene: TRBV6-5; J gene: TRBJ1-2; CDR3 protein: CVSSFRGGYGYTF; CDR3 DNA: TGTGTCAGCAGTTTCAGAGGGGGCTATGGCTACACCTTC
D gene: TRBD1; V gene: TRBV19; J gene: TRBJ1-1; CDR3 protein: CASRRQGAPGEAFF; CDR3 DNA: TGTGCCAGTAGGAGGCAGGGGGCGCCTGGTGAAGCTTTCTTT
D gene: TRBD1; V gene: TRBV5-1; J gene: TRBJ2-7; CDR3 protein: CASSLSQGVYEQYF; CDR3 DNA: TGCGCCAGCAGCTTGTCTCAGGGGGTGTACGAGCAGTACTTC
D gene: .; V gene: TRBV5-6; J gene: TRBJ2-7; CDR3 protein: CASSLEAAGEQYF; CDR3 DNA: TGTGCCAGCAGCTTGGAAGCCGCGGGCGAGCAGTACTTC
D gene: .; V gene: TRBV11-1; J gene: TRBJ2-1; CDR3 protein: CASSWGGGAGSPGFF; CDR3 DNA: .
D gene: .; V gene: TRBV4-1; J gene: TRBJ2-7; CDR3 protein: CASSQTGGNTYEQYF; CDR3 DNA: TGCGCCAGCAGCCAGACCGGAGGCAACACCTACGAGCAGTACTTC
D gene: .; V gene: TRBV6-5; J gene: TRBJ1-5; CDR3 protein: CASSANYRSPRPQHF; CDR3 DNA: TGTGCCAGCAGTGCCAATTACAGGAGCCCCAGGCCCCAGCATTTT
D gene: .; V gene: TRBV7-7; J gene: TRBJ2-1; CDR3 protein: CASSPTGLPYNEQFF; CDR3 DNA: TGTGCCAGCAGCCCAACCGGACTACCCTACAATGAGCAGTTCTTC
D gene: .; V gene: TRBV14; J gene: TRBJ2-5; CDR3 protein: CASSQVEPAETQYF; CDR3 DNA: TGTGCCAGCAGCCAAGTAGAGCCTGCGGAGACCCAGTACTTC
D gene: TRBD1; V gene: TRBV7-2; J gene: TRBJ1-1; CDR3 protein: CASSQRTGDEAFF; CDR3 DNA: TGTGCCAGCAGCCAAAGGACAGGGGATGAAGCTTTCTTT
D gene: TRBD1; V gene: TRBV30; J gene: TRBJ1-2; CDR3 protein: CAWSVQGTGQYGYTF; CDR3 DNA: TGTGCCTGGAGTGTTCAAGGGACAGGACAATATGGCTACACCTTC
D gene: TRBD1; V gene: TRBV5-6; J gene: TRBJ1-5; CDR3 protein: CASSFRGDSRNQPQHF; CDR3 DNA: TGTGCCAGCAGCTTCAGAGGGGACAGCAGAAATCAGCCCCAGCATTTT
D gene: .; V gene: TRBV19; J gene: TRBJ2-2; CDR3 protein: CASRRAATGLHVETPGELFF; CDR3 DNA: TGTGCCAGTAGAAGGGCAGCTACGGGACTCCACGTGGAGACCCCCGGGGAGCTGTTTTTT
D gene: .; V gene: TRBV5-1; J gene: TRBJ2-7; CDR3 protein: CASSLGNEQYF; CDR3 DNA: TGCGCCAGCAGCCTCGGGAACGAGCAGTACTTC
D gene: .; V gene: TRBV12-5; J gene: TRBJ2-7; CDR3 protein: CASGLVRGHYEQYF; CDR3 DNA: TGTGCTAGTGGTTTGGTAAGGGGACACTACGAGCAGTACTTC
D gene: .; V gene: TRBV14; J gene: TRBJ1-1; CDR3 protein: CASSPPIAGYGAFF; CDR3 DNA: TGTGCCAGCAGCCCTCCGATTGCGGGATATGGAGCTTTCTTT
D gene: TRBD1; V gene: TRBV29-1; J gene: TRBJ1-2; CDR3 protein: CSVEETDRGRGYGYTF; CDR3 DNA: TGCAGCGTTGAAGAAACGGACAGGGGGCGCGGCTATGGCTACACCTTC
D gene: TRBD1; V gene: TRBV4-1; J gene: TRBJ1-5; CDR3 protein: CASSPTGENQPQHF; CDR3 DNA: TGCGCCAGCAGCCCGACAGGGGAGAATCAGCCCCAGCATTTT
D gene: .; V gene: TRBV4-1; J gene: TRBJ1-2; CDR3 protein: CASSLGIGAQGGYTF; CDR3 DNA: TGCGCCAGCAGCCTGGGGATAGGGGCTCAGGGTGGCTACACCTTC